This entry features one T cell receptor beta chain sequence. Its antigen is not yet known. Per-base qualities were not stored, and no clone one base away is much larger. The data are from a study of blood T cells in healthy people across ages (dated by TCRdb to the mid-2010s). For context, the study as a whole: In model experiments, roughly one uniquely barcoded TCR beta cDNA molecule per two T cells was captured by template switching. To avoid experimental bias, donors of different ages were distributed randomly across sequencing lanes. The study analyzed two additional independent replicas of 1 million unique cDNA reads from the same blood draw for two donors, one aged 18 to 30 and one aged 80 or older. Age-related changes in TCR beta repertoire diversity were measured in the study by deep sequencing normalized with unique cDNA molecular identifiers. Four age groups were formed from the donors: young (average approximately 15 years), middle-aged (approximately 40), aged (62) and long-lived (less than 85).

Overall study outcomes, separate from this receptor: Observed TCR beta diversity per million T cells fell roughly linearly with age, and a significant reduction was already apparent by age approximately 40. There was a strong correlation between observed TCR beta diversity and the percentage of naive T cells measured by flow cytometry. Because donor CMV infection status was unknown, age-related changes in expanded clonotypes were potentially confounded. Compared with the aged group, more naive CD4+ T cells, fewer expanded clones and increased TCR diversity were shown by the long-lived group, suggesting age selection. Total diversity estimates from one million sequenced T cells were considered lower bounds and underestimates. Since profiling was done on bulk unsorted PBMCs, naive and antigen-experienced compartments could not be conclusively compared.

The CDR1 and CDR2 encoded by the germline V gene are SGHTA and FQGNSA. From the cysteine through the phenylalanine, the CDR3 covers 12 amino acids. Just the 36-base CDR3 DNA is kept, in frame starting at base 1. The junction carries 8 bases between V and J, which are trimmed by 4 bases and 7 bases respectively. The library was produced with 5' RACE. TCRdb shows the sequencer as Illumina HiSeq 2500. A second PCR of about 7 to 12 cycles was run with a J-beta primer mix and a sample-barcoded 5' primer. A unique molecular identifier was introduced onto each TCR beta cDNA molecule by a template-switch 5' adaptor carrying 12 random nucleotides. Each sample yielded at least 3 million CDR3-containing paired-end reads. The Mint cDNA synthesis kit, primed by a TRBC-specific oligonucleotide, was used to synthesize first-strand cDNA from all RNA. After uracil-DNA glycosylase treatment, a first 18-cycle PCR used universal primers M1SS and BC2_uni_R on all cDNA. Per the original workflow: Each sample was normalized by randomly selecting 1 million high-quality reads, each carrying a distinct molecular identifier. Instead of being binned into consensus sequences, reads with shared molecular identifiers were discarded. MiTCR, set to a Q25 quality threshold and the strictest error-elimination algorithm, was used for CDR3 identification, clonotype clustering and error correction. A nonparametric unseen species model with Euler transformation was used to estimate a lower bound on total TCR beta diversity. Through fastp at Q25 and MiXCR, TCRdb rebuilt clones from the public reads, retaining in-frame beta chains. Each entry is one CDR3 protein sequence, shown with its most common DNA and genes. Here the V and J calls rest on TCRdb's processing, not on the authors' analysis. This sample comprises approximately 800,000 distinct CDR3 sequences, around 62% of them detected only once. Together, the top ten hold about a quarter of the sample.

The roughly 39 donors, aged roughly 6 to 100 years, were systemically healthy Caucasian individuals from Russia. Ten milliliters of peripheral blood were drawn from each donor into EDTA-treated Vacutainer tubes. Ficoll-Paque density-gradient centrifugation was used to isolate PBMCs, with at least 7 million per sample. Total RNA was extracted from PBMCs with Trizol reagent, with at least 6 micrograms obtained per sample. The percentages of naive CD45RAhigh/CD27high T cells were determined by flow cytometry on a PBMC aliquot from every donor. This receptor was identified in a man aged 25-40 years in good health. The chain is assembled from TRBV7-2 and TRBJ2-1; there is no confident call for the D gene. The specimen was blood. The CDR3 is CASSSLPNEQFF. In nucleotide form, the sequence is TGTGCCAGCAGCTCCCTGCCAAATGAGCAGTTCTTC.